The 3 T cell receptor beta chains below were found in one sample sequenced in a study of CD8+ T cells in alopecia areata. Extraction of RNA preceded its reverse transcription into cDNA, which served as the sequencing template. Sequencing was performed with immunoSEQ multiplex PCR; in TCRdb, only in-frame clones are kept and a portion is missing. The table lists 100,000 to 150,000 clones, around 49% of them singletons. Sequences were derived from CD8+ T cells sorted from blood, sampled at week 0. Receptor source: a human donor with alopecia areata.

This clone was counted only a few times. This rearrangement joins TRBV27 to TRBJ1-4, with D maybe TRBD1 (6 bases). This CDR3 spans 15 amino acids. Trimming took off 0 bases at V and 12 bases at J, with 17 bases between the two ends. Germline V CDR1 and CDR2: MNHEY, SMNVEV (reference sequence). CDR3 nucleotides: TGTGCCAGCAGTTTATCCAGGCAGGGGAGCGGCGAACTGTTTTTT. Its translation: CASSLSRQGSGELFF.

The V and J genes are TRBV4-3 and TRBJ1-1; perhaps TRBD1 as D (5 bases). With 0 bases removed from V and 1 base from J, the gap between germline ends came to 6 bases. The CDR3 is made up of 14 amino acids. Germline V lookup: CDR1 LGHNA, CDR2 YSLEER. CDR3 nucleotide sequence: TGCGCCAGCAGCCAAGACACAGGGAACACTGAAGCTTTCTTT. Its translation: CASSQDTGNTEAFF.

The chain couples TRBV14 to TRBJ2-7, with D possibly TRBD1 on 6 matching bases. Germline V gives CDR1 SGHDN, CDR2 FVKESK. CDR3 length equals 14 residues. V was shortened by 2 bases and J by 3 bases, with 11 bases between the two germline ends. CDR3 region: CASSQRGRGYEQYF. CDR3 DNA: TGTGCCAGCAGCCAAAGGGGCAGGGGCTACGAGCAGTACTTC.